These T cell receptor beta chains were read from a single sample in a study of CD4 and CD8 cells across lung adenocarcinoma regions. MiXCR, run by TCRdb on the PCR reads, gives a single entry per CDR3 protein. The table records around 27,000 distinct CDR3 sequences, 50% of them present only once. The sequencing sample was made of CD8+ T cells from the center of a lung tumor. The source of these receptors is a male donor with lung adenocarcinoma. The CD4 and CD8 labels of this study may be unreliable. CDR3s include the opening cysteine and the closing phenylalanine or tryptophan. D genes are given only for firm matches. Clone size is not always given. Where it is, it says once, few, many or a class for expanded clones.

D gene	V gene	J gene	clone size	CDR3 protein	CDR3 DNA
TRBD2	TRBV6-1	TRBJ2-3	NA	CASSVAGPWAENTQYF	TGTGCCAGCAGTGTAGCGGGGCCGTGGGCTGAAAACACGCAGTACTTT
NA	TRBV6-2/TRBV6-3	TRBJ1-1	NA	CASSDSTGMNTEAFF	TGTGCCAGCAGCGACTCGACTGGGATGAACACTGAAGCTTTCTTT
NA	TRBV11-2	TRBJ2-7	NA	CVSTQIQGEQYF	TGTGTCAGCACCCAGATTCAGGGCGAGCAGTACTTC
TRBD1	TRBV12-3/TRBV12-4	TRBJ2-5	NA	CASRRTGDKTQYF	TGTGCCAGCAGAAGAACAGGGGACAAGACCCAGTACTTC
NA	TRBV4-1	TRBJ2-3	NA	CASSHPARTRTDTQYF	TGCGCCAGCAGCCATCCGGCGCGGACCCGCACAGATACGCAGTATTTT
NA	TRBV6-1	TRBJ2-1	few	CASSDWGTFEQFF	TGTGCCAGCAGTGATTGGGGGACATTCGAGCAGTTCTTC
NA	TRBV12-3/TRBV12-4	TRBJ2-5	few	CASSKDRVQETQYF	TGTGCCAGCAGCAAGGACAGAGTCCAAGAGACCCAGTACTTC
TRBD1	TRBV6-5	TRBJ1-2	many	CASSYGGDSWGYGYTF	TGTGCCAGCAGTTACGGGGGGGACAGTTGGGGCTATGGCTACACCTTC
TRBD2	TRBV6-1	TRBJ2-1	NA	CASSGGLASYNEQFF	TGTGCCAGCAGCGGGGGACTAGCGTCCTACAATGAGCAGTTCTTC
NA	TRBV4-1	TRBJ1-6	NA	CASSQPSSTYNSPLHF	TGCGCCAGCAGCCAACCCTCCTCGACTTATAATTCACCCCTCCACTTT
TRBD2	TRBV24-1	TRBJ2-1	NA	CATSDPGLATGQFF	TGTGCCACCAGTGATCCAGGACTAGCCACCGGGCAGTTCTTC
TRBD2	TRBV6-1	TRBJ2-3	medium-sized	CASSELAGGPDTQYF	TGTGCCAGCAGTGAACTAGCGGGAGGGCCAGATACGCAGTATTTT
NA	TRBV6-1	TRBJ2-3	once	CARSGRPVSTGTLYF	TGTGCCAGGAGCGGCCGGCCTGTGAGCACAGGGACGCTGTATTTT
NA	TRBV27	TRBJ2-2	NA	CASSLSRTGELFF	TGTGCCAGCAGTTTAAGTCGCACCGGGGAGCTGTTTTTT
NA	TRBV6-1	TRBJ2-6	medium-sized	CASGLVASGANVLTF	TGTGCCAGCGGGCTAGTCGCTTCTGGGGCCAACGTCCTGACTTTC
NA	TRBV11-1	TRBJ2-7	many	CASSLFLGPKERQYF	TGTGCCAGCAGCTTATTCCTGGGACCCAAAGAGCGGCAGTACTTC
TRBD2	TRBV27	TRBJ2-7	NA	CASSPTSGSPLYEQYF	TGTGCCAGCAGTCCGACTAGCGGGAGCCCCCTTTACGAGCAGTACTTC
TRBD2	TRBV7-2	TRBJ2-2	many	CASSFGLAGVGELFF	TGTGCCAGCAGCTTTGGACTAGCGGGAGTCGGGGAGCTGTTTTTT
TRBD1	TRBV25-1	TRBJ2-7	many	CASSEFWGQGSFEQYF	TGTGCCAGCAGTGAATTTTGGGGACAGGGTAGTTTCGAGCAGTACTTC
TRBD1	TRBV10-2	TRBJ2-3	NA	CASSEQGLGGRNMQYF	TGCGCCAGCAGTGAACAGGGGCTAGGGGGCAGAAATATGCAGTATTTT
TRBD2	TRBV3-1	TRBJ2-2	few	CASSPERGYTGELFF	TGTGCCAGCAGCCCTGAGCGGGGCTACACCGGGGAGCTGTTTTTT
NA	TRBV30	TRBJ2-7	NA	CAWSRDTSYEQYF	TGTGCCTGGAGCCGGGACACTTCCTACGAGCAGTACTTC
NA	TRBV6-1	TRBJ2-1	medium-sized	CASSGLSGDYNEQFF	TGTGCCAGCAGTGGCCTCAGCGGCGACTACAATGAGCAGTTCTTC
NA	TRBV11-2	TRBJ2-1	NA	CASAVQINEQFF	TGTGCCAGCGCCGTTCAAATCAATGAGCAGTTTTTC
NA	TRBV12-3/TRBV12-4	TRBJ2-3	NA	CASSSAAPKTQYF	TGTGCCAGCAGTTCGGCGGCTCCTAAGACGCAGTACTTT
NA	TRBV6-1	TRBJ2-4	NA	CASSPGLGAKNTQYF	TGTGCCAGCAGCCCGGGGCTGGGAGCCAAAAACACGCAGTACTTC
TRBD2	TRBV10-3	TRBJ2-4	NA	CAGSGGRAKKIQYF	TGTGCGGGGAGCGGGGGCCGAGCCAAAAAGATCCAGTACTTC
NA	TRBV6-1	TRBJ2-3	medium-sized	CASRGTARPDTQYF	TGTGCCAGCCGAGGCACGGCCCGCCCAGATACGCAGTATTTT
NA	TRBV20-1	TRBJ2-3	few	CSARLATLPRDTQYF	TGCAGTGCTAGACTAGCCACCTTACCGCGGGATACGCAGTATTTT
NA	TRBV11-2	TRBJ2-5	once	CARGRVRWGPETQYF	TGTGCCAGGGGCCGAGTCAGGTGGGGCCCAGAGACCCAGTATTTC
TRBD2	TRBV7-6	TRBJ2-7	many	CASSSGGSGRVIPYEQYF	TGTGCCAGCAGCTCTGGTGGTAGCGGGAGAGTAATTCCTTACGAGCAGTACTTC
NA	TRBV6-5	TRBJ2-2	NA	CASSYRAASTGELYF	TGTGCCAGCAGTTACAGGGCTGCGAGCACCGGGGAGCTGTATTTT
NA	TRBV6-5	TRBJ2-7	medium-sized	CASSYLMGEQYF	TGTGCCAGCAGTTACCTGATGGGGGAGCAGTACTTC
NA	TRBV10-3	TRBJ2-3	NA	CAISEAGGGTQYF	TGTGCCATCAGTGAGGCAGGTGGGGGGACGCAGTATTTT
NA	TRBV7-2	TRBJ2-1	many	CASSSHSSSYNEQFF	TGTGCCAGCAGCTCGCACTCGAGCTCCTACAATGAGCAGTTCTTC
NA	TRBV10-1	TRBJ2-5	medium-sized	CASSEAGAKETQYF	TGCGCCAGCAGTGAGGCAGGGGCGAAAGAGACCCAGTACTTC